This T cell receptor beta chain was captured by sequencing in a study of T-cell reconstitution after alpha-beta-depleted transplantation in children. Germline-derived CDR1 and CDR2 are DFQATT and SNEGSKA (reference sequence). The CDR3 is 12 amino acids. V lost 3 bases, J lost 6 bases, and 12 bases lay in between. Preparation of the TCRbeta library used unique molecular identifiers. A single record per CDR3 protein comes from TCRdb applying MiXCR to the PCR reads. Of some 300,000 distinct CDR3 sequences in the sample, around 10% are singletons; the top ten hold about 8%. Many counts were recorded for this clonotype. The antigen is undetermined. General study findings and limits: The authors attributed T-cell counts and diversity one year after transplant mostly to newly produced T cells.

This chain joins TRBV20-1 and TRBJ2-7, with D possibly matching TRBD2 (6 bases). This clonotype was obtained from a boy less than two years old with acute myeloid leukemia, due to receive a stem cell transplant. This specimen consisted of PBMCs, obtained before TCRalphabeta/CD19-depleted stem cell transplant. The CDR3 bases are TGCAGTGCTAGGGGACTCACCTCCGAGCAGTACTTC. Protein product: CSARGLTSEQYF.